Here is one TCR beta chain with its context. Time point described: peripheral blood 6 weeks after treatment start. This sample was taken from a study of PD-L1 blockade in urothelial cancer. Study-level information: Atezolizumab therapy began for patients at some point between 2014 and 2016, dosed at 1,200 mg intravenously every 3 weeks. A median of about 140,000 T cells was found in the blood samples.

This CDR3 region has 13 residues. Trimming cost V 8 bases and J 0 bases, with 10 bases left between them. The germline V gene has CDR1 SNHLY and CDR2 FYNNEI. The data were produced by immunoSEQ multiplex PCR, yet TCRdb's version contains in-frame clones alone and is incomplete. There are 100,000 to 150,000 clones in the sample; roughly 83% occur only once, and 2% to 3% lies in the top ten. The V and J genes are TRBV2 and TRBJ1-1; D unresolved. Sequenced material: PBMCs, taken around atezolizumab (anti-PD-L1) treatment. The TCR originated in a man aged 50 to 60 with urothelial cancer. The CDR3 spells CASAGPMNTEAFF. The DNA for the CDR3 is TGTGCCAGCGCGGGCCCAATGAACACTGAAGCTTTCTTT.